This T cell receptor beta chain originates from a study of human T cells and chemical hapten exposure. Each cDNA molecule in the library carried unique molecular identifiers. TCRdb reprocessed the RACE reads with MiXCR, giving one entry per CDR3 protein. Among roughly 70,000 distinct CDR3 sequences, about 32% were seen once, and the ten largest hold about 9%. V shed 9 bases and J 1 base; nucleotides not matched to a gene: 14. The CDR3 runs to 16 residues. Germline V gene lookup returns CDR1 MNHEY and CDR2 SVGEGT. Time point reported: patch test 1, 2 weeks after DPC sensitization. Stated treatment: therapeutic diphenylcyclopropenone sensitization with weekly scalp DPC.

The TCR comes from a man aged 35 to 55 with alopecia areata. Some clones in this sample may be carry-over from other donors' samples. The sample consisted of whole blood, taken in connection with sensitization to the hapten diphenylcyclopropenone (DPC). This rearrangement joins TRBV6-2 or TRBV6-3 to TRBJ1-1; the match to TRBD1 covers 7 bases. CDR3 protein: CASGAGTTGANTEAFF. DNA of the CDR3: TGTGCCAGTGGTGCCGGAACTACAGGGGCGAACACTGAAGCTTTCTTT.